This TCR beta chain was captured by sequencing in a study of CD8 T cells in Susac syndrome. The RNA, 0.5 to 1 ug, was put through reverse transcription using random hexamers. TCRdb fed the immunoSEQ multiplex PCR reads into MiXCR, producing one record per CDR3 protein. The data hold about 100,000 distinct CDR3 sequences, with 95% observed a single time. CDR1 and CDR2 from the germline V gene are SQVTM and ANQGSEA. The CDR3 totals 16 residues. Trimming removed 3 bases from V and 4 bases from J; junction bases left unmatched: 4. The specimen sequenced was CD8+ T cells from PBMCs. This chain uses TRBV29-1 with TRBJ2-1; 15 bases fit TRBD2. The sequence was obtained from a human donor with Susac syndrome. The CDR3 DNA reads TGCAGCGTTGACAGGGGGACTAGCGGGAGGTACAATGAGCAGTTCTTC. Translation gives CSVDRGTSGRYNEQFF.